Here is one T cell receptor beta chain with its context. Time point noted: baseline pretreatment blood. Stated treatment: 15 Gy SBRT to primary tumor, nephrectomy 4 weeks later. Serial blood draws occurred at baseline and 2 and 4 weeks post-SBRT. The method was immunoSEQ multiplex PCR; TCRdb's version includes in-frame clones alone and lacks a portion of them. This table has some 150,000 clones, roughly 88% appearing once. This specimen belongs to a study of radiation and T cells in renal cell carcinoma. V lost 1 base to trimming and J lost 4 bases, with 8 bases between them. The germline gives CDR1 SGHNT, CDR2 YYREEE (reference sequence). The CDR3 length is 13 residues.

This receptor was obtained from a woman aged 45-60 years with renal cell carcinoma. Here the sequenced sample was blood, taken from a patient whose treatment included radiotherapy and nephrectomy. This sequence joins TRBV5-4 and TRBJ1-1; TRBD1 might be the D (5 bases). CDR3 in DNA: TGTGCCAGCAGCTTGTATAGGGGCACTGAAGCTTTCTTT. This codes for CASSLYRGTEAFF.